This T cell receptor beta chain is from a study of neoadjuvant anti-PD-1 for oral cavity cancer. Per the germline V gene, CDR1 is MNHNS and CDR2 is SASEGT. The V end lost 1 base, the J end lost 1 base, and 7 bases lay between the germline ends. CDR3 length: 14 residues. Clones were sequenced by immunoSEQ multiplex PCR, and TCRdb holds only the in-frame ones, with some missing. The data contain some 14,000 clones, approximately 73% of them singletons. Indicated time point: after neoadjuvant nivolumab, at surgical resection. The J gene is TRBJ1-1, the V gene TRBV6-1; D not certain. The sample in question was PBMCs, obtained after nivolumab (anti-PD-1) treatment. The receptor was isolated from a person aged 40 to 85 with oral cavity squamous cell carcinoma. CDR3 DNA sequence: TGTGCCAGCAGTGAAGGGCAGGAGAACACTGAAGCTTTCTTT. It translates to CASSEGQENTEAFF.